What follows are 9 T cell receptor beta chains derived from one specimen sequenced in a study of T cell responses to AZD1222 COVID-19 vaccine. The assay was immunoSEQ multiplex PCR, and TCRdb's table has in-frame clones only and misses some. The table shows 150,000 to 200,000 clones, with approximately 92% occurring only once. Sample: peripheral blood, taken on day 0 of AZD1222 vaccination. Receptor source: an adult in good health.

V and J are TRBV2 and TRBJ2-5; D not certain. The CDR3 sequence is 12 residues long. V gave up 4 bases and J gave up 4 bases, with 7 bases separating them. Germline assignment: CDR1 SNHLY and CDR2 FYNNEI. CDR3 DNA: TGTGCCAGCAGTGTCCTGGGAGAGACCCAGTACTTC. This gives the protein CASSVLGETQYF.

The chain combines TRBV18 with TRBJ2-2; tentative D call: TRBD2 (6 bases). Per the germline V gene, CDR1 is KGHSH and CDR2 is LQKENI. The CDR3 is made up of 14 amino acids. Trimming took 3 bases from V and 7 from J, leaving 12 bases between them. The CDR3 is CASSPLAPSGELFF. For the CDR3, the DNA is TGTGCCAGCTCACCTCTAGCGCCAAGCGGGGAGCTGTTTTTT.

This clone was seen a single time. J is TRBJ1-2 and V is TRBV21-1. TRBV21-1 is recorded as a pseudogene. This CDR3 contains 15 residues. The CDR3 region is CASSKAGRANYGYTF. CDR3 DNA: TGTGCCAGCAGCAAAGCCGGGCGAGCTAACTATGGCTACACCTTC.

The chain combines TRBV16 with TRBJ1-2; D perhaps matches TRBD1 (5 bases). This CDR3 region has 14 residues. V lost 5 bases, J lost 7 bases, and 17 bases lay in between. Germline V gene lookup returns CDR1 KGHSY and CDR2 FQNENV. CDR3: CASSAARGSGGYTF. The DNA of the CDR3 is TGTGCCAGCAGCGCAGCTCGGGGGAGTGGTGGCTACACCTTC.

The chain employs TRBV11-3 and TRBJ1-6; D unclear. The CDR3 has 16 residues. Trimming left V 0 bases short and J 2 bases short, with 8 bases between. From germline, CDR1 is SGHNT and CDR2 YENEEA. The CDR3 coding sequence is TGTGCCAGCAGCTTAGACCCAGAGCCCTATAATTCACCCCTCCACTTT. Residues: CASSLDPEPYNSPLHF. The variable domain in full, completed from reference TRBV11-3 and TRBJ1-6, reads EAGVVQSPRYKIIEKKQPVAFWCNPISGHNTLYWYLQNLGQGPELLIRYENEEAVDDSQLPKDRFSAERLKGVDSTLKIQPAELGDSAVYLCASSLDPEPYNSPLHFGNGTRLTVT.

The chain carries TRBV24-1 and TRBJ2-5; a weak D match, TRBD1 (6 bases). The CDR3 has 13 amino acids. Per the germline V gene, CDR1 is KGHDR and CDR2 is SFDVKD. The ends were cut back, 7 bases at V and 5 bases at J, with 13 bases in the middle. The CDR3 here is CATSRTEGETQYF. CDR3 coding DNA: TGTGCCACCAGCCGGACAGAGGGGGAGACCCAGTACTTC.

The chain couples TRBV6-5 to TRBJ1-4; TRBD1 agrees at 8 bases. V shed 8 bases and J 8 bases; nucleotides not matched to a gene: 13. The CDR3 covers 15 residues. Germline CDR1 is MNHEY and CDR2 is SVGAGI. CDR3 DNA: TGTGCCAGCGCCCTTTTCCCGGGACAGGACGAAAAACTGTTTTTT. Protein product: CASALFPGQDEKLFF.

The rearrangement uses TRBV9 and TRBJ2-5; unclear D gene. Germline V CDR1 and CDR2: SGDLS, YYNGEE. CDR3 length: 13 residues. With 3 bases removed from V and 5 bases from J, the gap between germline ends came to 11 bases. The CDR3 is CASSAPAGETQYF. The CDR3 coding sequence is TGTGCCAGCAGCGCCCCGGCCGGCGAGACCCAGTACTTC.

The V and J genes are TRBV6-5 and TRBJ2-4; the D is unclear. CDR1 and CDR2 from the germline V gene are MNHEY and SVGAGI. Trimming left V 0 bases short and J 5 bases short, with 11 bases between. This CDR3 comprises 15 residues. Here the CDR3 DNA reads TGTGCCAGCAGTTACTCGGTCGCGACCCAAAACATTCAGTACTTC. As protein: CASSYSVATQNIQYF.